This T cell receptor beta chain was profiled in a study of shared clonotypes between healthy human individuals. Points from the study as a whole: Four donors shared roughly 5% of their naive CD4 clonotypes.

Among the donors, all were Caucasian adults who lived in Nashville, Tennessee. The CDR3 contains 13 residues. CDR1 is SQVTM, CDR2 ANQGSEA, per germline. Deletions cut 5 bases from V and 2 bases from J, with 11 bases between. On this clone itself: Its target is not known.

Replicate PCRs from sorted subsets contained approximately 200 ng DNA, which is around 30,000 T cell genomes. The assay was immunoSEQ multiplex PCR, and TCRdb's table has in-frame clones only and misses some. The sample records 300,000 to 400,000 clones, around 74% being singletons. This rearrangement joins TRBV29-1 to TRBJ2-3; no reliable D call. The TCR originated in a man aged 30-40 years in good health. Source material: memory CD4+ T cells sorted from blood. Documented subset: CD45RA-negative fraction. The CDR3 DNA reads TGCAGCGTTTCATTGGGGAACACAGATACGCAGTATTTT. It encodes CSVSLGNTDTQYF.